The present T cell receptor beta chain was sequenced within a study of T cells in women clearing cervical HPV infection. Prevalent HPV16 infections were excluded; only incident single HPV16 infections included. The table came from immunoSEQ multiplex PCR; TCRdb's copy has only in-frame clones and leaves some out. The sample's table shows 25,000 to 30,000 clones. This CDR3 region has 13 residues. Germline CDR1 DFQATT, CDR2 SNEGSKA (reference sequence). V was clipped by 4 bases and J by 3 bases, with 11 bases between them. Turning to this clone: The read halts 3 residues ahead of the CDR3 end, with the missing end drawn from the germline J gene.

This rearrangement joins TRBV20-1 to TRBJ2-3, with a possible D match to TRBD1 (5 bases). This sequence originates from a woman aged 18 to 75 with a cervical HPV16 infection that either progressed to CIN3+ or cleared (not recorded which). Sequenced: blood buffy coat. The CDR3 here is CSAIMGPTDTQYF. The covered CDR3 bases are TGCAGTGCTATAATGGGGCCTACAGATACG.